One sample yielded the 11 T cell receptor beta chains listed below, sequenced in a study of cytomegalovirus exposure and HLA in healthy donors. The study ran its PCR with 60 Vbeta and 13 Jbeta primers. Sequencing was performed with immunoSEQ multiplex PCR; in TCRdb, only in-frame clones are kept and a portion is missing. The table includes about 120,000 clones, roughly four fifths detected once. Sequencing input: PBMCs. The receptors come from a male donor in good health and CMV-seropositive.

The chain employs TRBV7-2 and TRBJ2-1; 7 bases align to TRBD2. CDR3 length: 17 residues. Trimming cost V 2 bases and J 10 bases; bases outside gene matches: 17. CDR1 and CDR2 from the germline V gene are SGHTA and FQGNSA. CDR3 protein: CASSLSGRTSLFGEQFF. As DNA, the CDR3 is TGTGCCAGCAGCTTATCTGGGCGGACTAGTCTTTTTGGCGAGCAGTTCTTC. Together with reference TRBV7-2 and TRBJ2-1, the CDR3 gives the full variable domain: GAGVSQSPSNKVTEKGKDVELRCDPISGHTALYWYRQSLGQGLEFLIYFQGNSAPDKSGLPSDRFSAERTGGSVSTLTIQRTQQEDSAVYLCASSLSGRTSLFGEQFFGPGTRLTVL.

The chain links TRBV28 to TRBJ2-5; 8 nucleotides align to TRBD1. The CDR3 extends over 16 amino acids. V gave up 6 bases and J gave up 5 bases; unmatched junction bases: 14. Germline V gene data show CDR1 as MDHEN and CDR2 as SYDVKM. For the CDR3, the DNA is TGTGCCAGCAGCGCATACCAGGGGGCGCCCTTCGAGACCCAGTACTTC. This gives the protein CASSAYQGAPFETQYF.

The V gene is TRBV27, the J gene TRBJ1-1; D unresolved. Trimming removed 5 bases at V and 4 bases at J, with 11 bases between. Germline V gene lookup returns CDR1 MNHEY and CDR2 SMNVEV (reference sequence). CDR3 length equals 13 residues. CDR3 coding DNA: TGTGCCAGCAGTCGAGCGGAGTCCACTGAAGCTTTCTTT. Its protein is CASSRAESTEAFF.

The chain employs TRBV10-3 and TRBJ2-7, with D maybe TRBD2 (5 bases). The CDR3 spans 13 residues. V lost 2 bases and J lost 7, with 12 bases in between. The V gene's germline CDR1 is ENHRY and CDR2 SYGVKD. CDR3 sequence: CAISEGLPGEQYF. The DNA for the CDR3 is TGTGCCATCAGTGAGGGACTCCCGGGTGAGCAGTACTTC.

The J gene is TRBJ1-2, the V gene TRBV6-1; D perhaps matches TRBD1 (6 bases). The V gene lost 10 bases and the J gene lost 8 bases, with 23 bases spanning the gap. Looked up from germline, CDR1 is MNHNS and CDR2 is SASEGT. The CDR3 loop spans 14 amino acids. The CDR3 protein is CAIQNREFLFGYTF. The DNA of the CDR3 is TGTGCCATACAAAACAGGGAATTTCTTTTCGGCTACACCTTC.

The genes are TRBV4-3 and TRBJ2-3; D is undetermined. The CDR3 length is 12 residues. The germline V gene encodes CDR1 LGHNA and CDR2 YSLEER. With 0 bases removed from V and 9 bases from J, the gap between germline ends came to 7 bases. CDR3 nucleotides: TGCGCCAGCAGCCAAGACCGTCTGACGCAGTATTTT. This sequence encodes CASSQDRLTQYF.

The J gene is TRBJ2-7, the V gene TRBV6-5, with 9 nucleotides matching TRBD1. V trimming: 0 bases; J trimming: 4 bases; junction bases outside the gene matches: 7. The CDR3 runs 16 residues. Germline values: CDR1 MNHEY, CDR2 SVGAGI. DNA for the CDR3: TGTGCCAGCAGTTACTCTCAACAGGGGGCCCTTTACGAGCAGTACTTC. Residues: CASSYSQQGALYEQYF.

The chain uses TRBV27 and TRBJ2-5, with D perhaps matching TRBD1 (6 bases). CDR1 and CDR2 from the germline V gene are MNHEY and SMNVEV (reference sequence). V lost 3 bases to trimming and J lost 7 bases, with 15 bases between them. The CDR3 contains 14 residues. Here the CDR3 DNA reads TGTGCCAGCAGTTTCCGGGGAAGAGGGGGGACCCAGTACTTC. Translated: CASSFRGRGGTQYF.

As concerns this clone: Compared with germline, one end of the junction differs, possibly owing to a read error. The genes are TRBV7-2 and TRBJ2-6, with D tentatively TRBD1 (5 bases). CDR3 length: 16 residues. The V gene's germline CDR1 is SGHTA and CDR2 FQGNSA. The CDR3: CASSLLSVPGANGLTF. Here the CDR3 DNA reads TGTGCCAGCAGCTTATTATCGGTCCCTGGGGCCAACGGCCTGACTTTC.

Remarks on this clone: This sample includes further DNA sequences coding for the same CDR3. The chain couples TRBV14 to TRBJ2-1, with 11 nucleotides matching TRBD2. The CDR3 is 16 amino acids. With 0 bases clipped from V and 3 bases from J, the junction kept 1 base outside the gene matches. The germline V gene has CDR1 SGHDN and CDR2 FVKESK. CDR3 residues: CASSQDLAGGYNEQFF. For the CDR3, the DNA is TGTGCCAGCAGCCAAGATCTAGCGGGGGGCTACAATGAGCAGTTCTTC.

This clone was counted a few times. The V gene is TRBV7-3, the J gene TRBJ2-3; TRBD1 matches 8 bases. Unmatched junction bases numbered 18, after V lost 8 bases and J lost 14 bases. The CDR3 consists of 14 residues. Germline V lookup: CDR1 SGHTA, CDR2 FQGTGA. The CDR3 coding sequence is TGTGCCAGCCGTCGGGACAGGAGCACAGATAGGGTGTATTTT. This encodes CASRRDRSTDRVYF.